Listed here are 5 T cell receptor beta chains from one sample, sequenced in a study of somatic mutations in cytotoxic T cells in rheumatoid arthritis. Some clones are missing from TCRdb's copy, which holds only in-frame ones; the method was immunoSEQ multiplex PCR. The data contain around 16,000 clones, more than 75% of them singletons. Source material: CD8+ T cells sorted from blood. The receptors shown here come from an adult with rheumatoid arthritis.

The rearrangement uses TRBV9 and TRBJ2-1; the match to TRBD2 covers 7 bases. Looked up from germline, CDR1 is SGDLS and CDR2 is YYNGEE. This CDR3 region has 15 residues. J was trimmed by 6 bases and V by 4 bases; bases with no gene match: 10. The CDR3 sequence: CASSRRGGSGNEQFF. The CDR3 coding sequence is TGTGCCAGCAGCCGAAGGGGCGGGAGTGGCAATGAGCAGTTCTTC.

The chain joins TRBV7-2 to TRBJ2-7, with D possibly TRBD2 on 5 matching bases. V was clipped by 5 bases and J by 2 bases, with 10 bases between them. Germline-derived CDR1 and CDR2 are SGHTA and FQGNSA. CDR3 length: 13 amino acids. CDR3 sequence reads: CASSPGLTYEQYF. The CDR3, as DNA: TGTGCCAGCAGCCCAGGACTTACCTACGAGCAGTACTTC.

J is TRBJ2-3 and V is TRBV6-1, with D possibly being TRBD2 (5 bases). The germline gives CDR1 MNHNS, CDR2 SASEGT. CDR3 length: 13 amino acids. Between the trimmed V and J ends, which lost 7 bases and 5 bases, there was a span of 13 bases. The CDR3 is CASTSGFRDTQYF. The CDR3 nucleotides read TGTGCCAGCACCAGCGGTTTTAGAGATACGCAGTATTTT.

This rearrangement joins TRBV19 to TRBJ2-1; possible D gene TRBD2, 5 bases. Germline assignment: CDR1 LNHDA and CDR2 SQIVND (reference sequence). This CDR3 spans 13 amino acids. Trimming took 10 bases from V and 3 from J, leaving 13 bases between them. The CDR3 protein is CATEAAFYNEQFF. The CDR3 DNA is TGTGCCACCGAAGCGGCTTTCTACAATGAGCAGTTCTTC.

V is TRBV25-1 and J is TRBJ2-3, with 8 bases lining up with TRBD2. CDR1 and CDR2 from the germline V gene are MGHDK and SYGVNS. Trimming at V came to 4 bases and at J to 2 bases, leaving 5 bases not matched to a gene. The CDR3 spans 15 residues. The CDR3 bases are TGTGCCAGCAGTGTAGTTAGCGGGGTCACAGATACGCAGTATTTT. It encodes CASSVVSGVTDTQYF.